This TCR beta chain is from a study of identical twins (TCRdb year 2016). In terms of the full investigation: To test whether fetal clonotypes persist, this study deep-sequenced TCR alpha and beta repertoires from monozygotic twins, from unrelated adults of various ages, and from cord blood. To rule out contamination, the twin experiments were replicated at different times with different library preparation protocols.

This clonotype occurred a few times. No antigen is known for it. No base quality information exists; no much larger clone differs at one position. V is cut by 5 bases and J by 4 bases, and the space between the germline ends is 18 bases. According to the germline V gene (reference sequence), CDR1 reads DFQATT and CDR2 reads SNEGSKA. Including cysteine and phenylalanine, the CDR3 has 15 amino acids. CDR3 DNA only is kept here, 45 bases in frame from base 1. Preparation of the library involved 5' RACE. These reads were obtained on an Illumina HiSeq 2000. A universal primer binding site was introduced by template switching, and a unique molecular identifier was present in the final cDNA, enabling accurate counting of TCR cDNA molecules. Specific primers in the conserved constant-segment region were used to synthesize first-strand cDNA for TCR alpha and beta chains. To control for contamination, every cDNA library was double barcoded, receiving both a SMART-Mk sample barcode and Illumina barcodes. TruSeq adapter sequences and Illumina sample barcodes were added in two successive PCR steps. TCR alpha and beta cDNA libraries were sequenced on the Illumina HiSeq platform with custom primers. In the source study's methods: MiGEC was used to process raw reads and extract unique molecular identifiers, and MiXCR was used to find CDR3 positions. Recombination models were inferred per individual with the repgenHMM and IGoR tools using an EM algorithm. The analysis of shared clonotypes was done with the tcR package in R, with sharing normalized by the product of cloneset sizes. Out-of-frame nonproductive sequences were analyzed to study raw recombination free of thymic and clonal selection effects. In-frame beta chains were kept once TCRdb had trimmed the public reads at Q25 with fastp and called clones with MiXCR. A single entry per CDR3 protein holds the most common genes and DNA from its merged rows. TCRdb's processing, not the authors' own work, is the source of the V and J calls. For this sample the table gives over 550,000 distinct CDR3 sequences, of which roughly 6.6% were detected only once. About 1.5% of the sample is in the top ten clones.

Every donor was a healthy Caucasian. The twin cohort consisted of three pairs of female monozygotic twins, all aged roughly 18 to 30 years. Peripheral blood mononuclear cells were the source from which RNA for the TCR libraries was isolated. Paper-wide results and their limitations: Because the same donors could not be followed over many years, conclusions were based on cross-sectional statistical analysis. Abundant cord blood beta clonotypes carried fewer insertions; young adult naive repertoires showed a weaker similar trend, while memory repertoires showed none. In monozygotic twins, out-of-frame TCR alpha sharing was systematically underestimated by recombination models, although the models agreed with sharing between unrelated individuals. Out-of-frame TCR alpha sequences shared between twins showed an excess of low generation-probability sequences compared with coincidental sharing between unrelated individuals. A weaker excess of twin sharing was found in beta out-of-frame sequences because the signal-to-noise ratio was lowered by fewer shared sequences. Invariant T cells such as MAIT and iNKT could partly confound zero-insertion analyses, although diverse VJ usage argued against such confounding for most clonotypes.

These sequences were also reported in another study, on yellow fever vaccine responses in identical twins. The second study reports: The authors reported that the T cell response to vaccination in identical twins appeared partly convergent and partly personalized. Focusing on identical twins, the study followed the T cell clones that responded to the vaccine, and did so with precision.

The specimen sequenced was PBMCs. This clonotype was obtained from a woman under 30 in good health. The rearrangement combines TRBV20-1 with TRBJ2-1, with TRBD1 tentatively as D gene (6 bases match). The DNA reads TGCAGTGCTCGCCGGCAGGGGTCTGGGTACAATGAGCAGTTCTTC. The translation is CSARRQGSGYNEQFF.